This T cell receptor (beta chain) was sequenced for a study of immune cell composition in non-small cell lung cancer. Study results and limitations: In adenocarcinoma, maximal tumour-associated clone frequency tracked TIL tumour reactivity.

On this clone: The antigen is not known.

This table comes from immunoSEQ multiplex PCR, and its TCRdb copy is limited to in-frame clones, with some not included. The table records about 7,600 clones, 60% to 80% of them present only once. The CDR3 is made up of 15 amino acids. V was clipped by 4 bases and J by 4 bases; unmatched bases: 10. CDR1 is SGHRS and CDR2 is YFSETQ in the germline V gene. The source of this sequence is a human donor with non-small cell lung cancer. The V and J genes are TRBV5-1 and TRBJ1-1; 7 positions agree with TRBD1. The sequenced material came from lung tumor tissue. The CDR3 sequence: CASSQQGGLSTEAFF. CDR3 sequence (DNA): TGCGCCAGCAGCCAGCAGGGGGGATTGAGCACTGAAGCTTTCTTT.